The next 22 T cell receptor beta chains were all read from a single sample in a study of blood T cell repertoires in COVID-19. Libraries were prepared by immunoSEQ multiplex PCR; TCRdb keeps only in-frame clonotypes and omits some of them. The data show about 200,000 clones, with 88% seen just once and under 2% held by the top ten. The sample taken for sequencing was peripheral blood. These receptors were taken from a man younger than 35 with active or convalescent COVID-19.

This chain links TRBV18 with TRBJ2-3, with a weak D call TRBD1 (5 bases). This CDR3 contains 14 residues. Trimming removed 1 base from V and 6 bases from J, with 11 bases in between. Germline V gives CDR1 KGHSH, CDR2 LQKENI. The CDR3 bases are TGTGCCAGCTCACCACAGGGTTCAGGGGATACGCAGTATTTT. This sequence encodes CASSPQGSGDTQYF.

This clone was recorded only once. CDR3: CASSQAGGRADEQFF. In nucleotides, the CDR3 is TGCGCCAGCAGCCAAGCTGGTGGGAGGGCCGATGAGCAGTTCTTC. J is TRBJ2-1 and V is TRBV4-3; 7 nucleotides line up with TRBD2. The CDR3 sequence is 15 residues long. The germline gives CDR1 LGHNA, CDR2 YSLEER. The V segment lost 1 base and the J segment 8 bases; nucleotides outside the gene matches: 8.

The rearrangement links TRBV12-3 or TRBV12-4 to TRBJ2-5; D not resolved. V shed 6 bases and J shed 5 bases, with 10 bases lying between them. The CDR3 loop spans 12 amino acids. The CDR3 DNA follows: TGTGCCAGCAGGGCTAGTAGTGAGACCCAGTACTTC. This sequence encodes CASRASSETQYF.

This CDR3 reads CASSPQTGGFSGNTIYF. For the CDR3, the DNA is TGTGCCAGCAGCCCACAAACAGGAGGGTTCTCTGGAAACACCATATATTTT. This chain connects TRBV7-2 to TRBJ1-3, with TRBD1 as a possible D gene (5 bases). The CDR3 length is 17 residues. Trimming cost V 5 bases and J 0 bases, with 17 bases left between them. The V gene's germline CDR1 is SGHTA and CDR2 FQGNSA.

The gene calls are TRBV29-1 and TRBJ2-1; tentative D call: TRBD1 (5 bases). Germline assignment: CDR1 SQVTM and CDR2 ANQGSEA. CDR3 length: 14 residues. V was trimmed by 6 bases and J by 0 bases, leaving 12 bases between them. The CDR3 bases are TGCAGCGTAAGGGGTTACAGCTCCTACAATGAGCAGTTCTTC. This gives the protein CSVRGYSSYNEQFF.

The chain links TRBV2 to TRBJ1-5; D unresolved. Deletions cut 7 bases from V and 6 bases from J, with 13 bases between. Per germline, CDR1 SNHLY and CDR2 FYNNEI. The CDR3 totals 13 residues. The DNA for the CDR3 is TGTGCCAGCACGATCGAGCACGGTCAGCCCCAGCATTTT. Its translation: CASTIEHGQPQHF.

V gene TRBV6-5 combines with J gene TRBJ1-2; D gene uncertain. Germline CDR1 and CDR2: MNHEY and SVGAGI. CDR3 length equals 11 residues. V lost 7 bases and J 5 bases, leaving 8 bases between the germline ends. The CDR3 sequence: CASTQMYGYTF. In nucleotides, the CDR3 is TGTGCCAGCACCCAAATGTATGGCTACACCTTC.

The rearrangement uses TRBV7-2 and TRBJ1-5; no firm D call. The V end was cut by 1 base, the J end by 4 bases, with 11 bases between. The CDR3 runs 15 residues. Germline CDR1 SGHTA, CDR2 FQGNSA. The CDR3 region is CASSLGSWLNQPQHF. CDR3 bases: TGTGCCAGCAGCTTAGGTTCTTGGCTTAATCAGCCCCAGCATTTT.

The rearrangement joins TRBV3-1 (or the pseudogene TRBV3-2) to TRBJ1-2; tentative D call: TRBD1 (6 bases). V was pared by 2 bases and J by 3 bases, with 13 bases between. The CDR3 is made up of 15 amino acids. The V gene's germline CDR1 is LGHDT and CDR2 YNNKEL (reference sequence). The CDR3 loop is CASSQRQAGYYGYTF. In DNA form, the CDR3 reads TGTGCCAGCAGCCAACGACAGGCTGGCTACTATGGCTACACCTTC.

The V gene is TRBV30, the J gene TRBJ1-1; 11 bases map to TRBD1. CDR1 GTSNPN and CDR2 SVGIG come from the germline V gene (reference sequence). V dropped 2 bases and J dropped 0; count of bases not matched to a gene: 2. This CDR3 has 15 amino acids. DNA for the CDR3: TGTGCCTGGAGTACGGACAGGGGGCTGAACACTGAAGCTTTCTTT. It is translated as CAWSTDRGLNTEAFF. Full variable domain (remainder filled in from reference TRBV30 and TRBJ1-1): SQTIHQWPATLVQPVGSPLSLECTVEGTSNPNLYWYRQAAGRGLQLLFYSVGIGQISSEVPQNLSASRPQDRQFILSSKKLLLSDSGFYLCAWSTDRGLNTEAFFGQGTRLTVV.

This chain links TRBV28 with TRBJ1-3, with 9 bases identical to TRBD1. The CDR3 runs to 15 residues. The V and J ends lost 9 bases and 5 bases, in that order; junction bases with no gene match: 11. Germline lookup yields CDR1 MDHEN and CDR2 SYDVKM. In nucleotides, the CDR3 is TGTGCCAGAGCCAAGACAGGGGGAGGGAGAAACACCATATATTTT. This gives the protein CARAKTGGGRNTIYF.

The chain carries TRBV18 and TRBJ2-1, with no clear D. This CDR3 spans 13 amino acids. Trimming removed 2 bases at V and 13 bases at J, with 15 bases between. CDR1 and CDR2 (germline): KGHSH, LQKENI. The CDR3 sequence is CASSPALTFIQFF. As DNA, the CDR3 is TGTGCCAGCTCACCAGCCCTGACTTTCATCCAGTTCTTC.

The chain uses TRBV10-3 and TRBJ1-2; D not resolved. Germline V CDR1 and CDR2: ENHRY, SYGVKD. The germline V and J ends were trimmed by 4 bases and 7 bases, with 7 bases remaining between them. This CDR3 spans 11 amino acids. Here the CDR3 DNA reads TGTGCCATCAGTGCGGGTTCTGGCTACACCTTC. It yields the protein CAISAGSGYTF.

This clone appeared a single time. This sequence joins TRBV30 and TRBJ2-7; tentatively, D is TRBD1 (6 bases). V was trimmed by 4 bases and J by 3 bases, leaving 7 bases between them. The V gene's germline CDR1 is GTSNPN and CDR2 SVGIG (reference sequence). The CDR3 covers 11 residues. DNA of the CDR3: TGTGCCTGGACGACAGGCTACGAGCAGTACTTC. As protein: CAWTTGYEQYF.

The genes are TRBV19 and TRBJ1-1, with 9 bases matching TRBD1. This CDR3 spans 13 amino acids. The germline CDR1 and CDR2 sequences are LNHDA and SQIVND (reference sequence). V dropped 6 bases and J dropped 4; count of bases not matched to a gene: 3. The CDR3, as DNA: TGTGCCAGTAGGGAGACAGGGGGCACTGAAGCTTTCTTT. Translating it yields CASRETGGTEAFF.

This clone was counted a few times. The CDR3 spells CASSLVLDSEAFF. For the CDR3, the DNA is TGTGCCAGCAGCTTAGTGCTGGACAGTGAAGCTTTCTTT. This chain joins TRBV7-3 and TRBJ1-1; D is perhaps TRBD1 (6 bases). Germline V gene data show CDR1 as SGHTA and CDR2 as FQGTGA. Trimming took off 2 bases at V and 7 bases at J, with 11 bases between the two ends. The CDR3 sequence is 13 residues long.

The chain employs TRBV5-4 and TRBJ1-2, with TRBD1 as a possible D gene (5 bases). V gave up 1 base and J gave up 2 bases, with 9 bases separating them. CDR1 is SGHNT, CDR2 YYREEE, per germline (reference sequence). The CDR3 totals 14 residues. CDR3 amino acids: CASSLSQGNYGYTF. For the CDR3, the DNA is TGTGCCAGCAGCTTGTCCCAGGGAAACTATGGCTACACCTTC.

The count of this clone is one. The genes are TRBV3-1 (or the pseudogene TRBV3-2) and TRBJ2-3; D tentatively reads TRBD1 or TRBD2 (5 bases each). Per germline, CDR1 LGHDT and CDR2 YNNKEL (reference sequence). The V gene lost 4 bases and the J gene lost 1 base, with 9 bases spanning the gap. The CDR3 extends over 14 amino acids. DNA for the CDR3: TGTGCCAGCAGCCCAGAGGGGCGCACAGATACGCAGTATTTT. Translation: CASSPEGRTDTQYF.

This chain uses TRBV27 with TRBJ2-7; possibly TRBD2 for D (6 bases). Germline-derived CDR1 and CDR2 are MNHEY and SMNVEV (reference sequence). CDR3 length equals 15 residues. V was pared by 5 bases and J by 2 bases, with 16 bases between. CDR3 in amino acids: CASSPGVGSTYEQYF. The CDR3 DNA sequence: TGTGCCAGCAGTCCGGGGGTCGGGAGTACCTACGAGCAGTACTTC.

This chain connects TRBV4-2 to TRBJ2-5; TRBD2 matches 10 bases. The junction had 15 bases not matched to a gene; V was cut back by 1 base and J by 4 bases. Germline assignment: CDR1 LGHNA and CDR2 YNFKEQ. The CDR3 loop spans 19 amino acids. The CDR3 nucleotides are TGTGCCAGCAGCCAAGGACCGATAGAGCAACTAGCGGGATTAGAGACCCAGTACTTC. This translates into CASSQGPIEQLAGLETQYF.

The chain has TRBV30 and TRBJ1-6; 10 nucleotides align to TRBD1. J lost 9 bases, V lost 1 base, and 3 bases had no gene match. Germline CDR1 GTSNPN, CDR2 SVGIG (reference sequence). This CDR3 contains 14 residues. The CDR3 DNA follows: TGTGCCTGGAGTGCGACAGGGGGCAGTTCACCCCTCCACTTT. This translates into CAWSATGGSSPLHF.

This clone has just one count. This chain joins TRBV9 and TRBJ1-3; D is perhaps TRBD1 (5 bases). The CDR3 runs 15 residues. Trimming pared 3 bases from V and 0 bases from J, leaving 10 bases between. Germline loops: CDR1 SGDLS, CDR2 YYNGEE. CDR3 region: CASSGGHSSGNTIYF. In DNA form, the CDR3 reads TGTGCCAGCAGCGGAGGACATAGCTCTGGAAACACCATATATTTT.